This passage covers 20 T cell receptor beta chains from one sample sequenced in a study of cytomegalovirus exposure and HLA in healthy donors. 60 Vbeta and 13 Jbeta primers were used in PCR. Libraries were prepared by immunoSEQ multiplex PCR; TCRdb keeps only in-frame clonotypes and omits some of them. The data hold 80,000 to 95,000 clones, with about 74% observed a single time. Specimen: PBMCs. These receptors originate from a woman aged 50 to 60 in good health and CMV-seropositive.

The count of this clone is one. The chain carries TRBV5-1 and TRBJ2-2; D is possibly TRBD1 (5 bases). The CDR3 runs 15 residues. V lost 1 base and J lost 1, with 8 bases in between. The germline V gene encodes CDR1 SGHRS and CDR2 YFSETQ. The CDR3 is CASSLIQGNTGELFF. CDR3 bases: TGCGCCAGCAGCTTGATCCAGGGGAACACCGGGGAGCTGTTTTTT.

This chain joins TRBV5-4 and TRBJ2-7, with 9 bases fitting TRBD1. The ends lost 4 bases at V and 0 bases at J; junction bases unmatched: 17. The germline gives CDR1 SGHNT, CDR2 YYREEE (reference sequence). The CDR3 has 19 amino acids. In DNA form, the CDR3 reads TGTGCCAGCAGCCCGCCCCGGACAGGGGTCGTAGCGCGCTCCTACGAGCAGTACTTC. Translating it yields CASSPPRTGVVARSYEQYF.

The table lists this clone with a count of one. The chain employs TRBV29-1 and TRBJ2-1, with D perhaps matching TRBD2 (5 bases). The CDR3 spans 13 residues. Per germline, CDR1 SQVTM and CDR2 ANQGSEA. Trimming shortened V by 7 bases and J by 4 bases, and 14 bases separated the two germline ends. CDR3 sequence (DNA): TGCAGCGGTGGAGAGGGCTCTTACAATGAGCAGTTCTTC. This gives the protein CSGGEGSYNEQFF.

The J gene is TRBJ1-5, the V gene TRBV28; tentative D call: TRBD1 (6 bases). Per the germline V gene, CDR1 is MDHEN and CDR2 is SYDVKM. The CDR3 totals 14 residues. The ends were cut back, 7 bases at V and 4 bases at J, with 14 bases in the middle. DNA of the CDR3: TGTGCCAGCACCCCCATGGACAGTAATCAGCCCCAGCATTTT. Translating gives CASTPMDSNQPQHF.

V gene TRBV10-1 combines with J gene TRBJ2-7; D may be TRBD2 (7 bases). With 4 bases removed from V and 3 bases from J, the gap between germline ends came to 13 bases. CDR3 length equals 14 residues. Germline V gene data show CDR1 as WNHNN and CDR2 as SYGVQD (reference sequence). The CDR3 bases are TGCGCCAGCAGTGCCCGGGGGGCCGACTACGAGCAGTACTTC. Amino acid sequence: CASSARGADYEQYF.

The chain is built from TRBV7-3 and TRBJ2-7; 7 bases are shared with TRBD1. V dropped 1 base and J dropped 8; count of bases not matched to a gene: 14. Germline V lookup: CDR1 SGHTA, CDR2 FQGTGA. This CDR3 has 16 residues. The CDR3 DNA reads as TGTGCCAGCAGCTTAAATGGCGGACAGGACCTTACCAAGCAGTACTTC. Its translation is CASSLNGGQDLTKQYF.

About this clone: The same CDR3 can be traced to other DNA sequences in this sample. The V and J genes are TRBV10-2 and TRBJ2-7; a possible D gene is TRBD2 (5 bases). Germline CDR1 and CDR2: WSHSY and SAAADI. This CDR3 comprises 14 residues. The CDR3 nucleotides are TGCGCTAGCGCGCTGAGCGGAAGCTCCTACGAGCAGTACTTC. It encodes CASALSGSSYEQYF.

The V gene is TRBV7-9, the J gene TRBJ1-5, with TRBD1 identical over 7 bases. This CDR3 is built from 16 residues. The germline CDR1 and CDR2 sequences are SEHNR and FQNEAQ (reference sequence). V dropped 3 bases and J dropped 9; count of bases not matched to a gene: 14. CDR3 residues: CASSFDSGTAMGPQHF. CDR3 DNA sequence: TGTGCCAGCAGCTTCGATTCCGGGACAGCCATGGGGCCCCAGCATTTT.

This chain uses TRBV7-2 with TRBJ2-3, with TRBD2 identical over 10 bases. Germline loops: CDR1 SGHTA, CDR2 FQGNSA. V shed 4 bases and J 3 bases; nucleotides not matched to a gene: 4. CDR3 length equals 15 residues. The CDR3 sequence is CASSSQTSGTDTQYF. The CDR3 DNA reads TGTGCCAGCAGCTCGCAGACTAGCGGGACAGATACGCAGTATTTT.

The chain recombines TRBV28 with TRBJ2-7; TRBD2 matches 9 bases. The CDR3 is 15 amino acids. Germline CDR1 and CDR2: MDHEN and SYDVKM. The V and J ends lost 3 bases and 4 bases, in that order; junction bases with no gene match: 7. CDR3 DNA sequence: TGTGCCAGCAGTTTTCTAGCGGGGACCGGGTACGAGCAGTACTTC. Translating it yields CASSFLAGTGYEQYF.

The genes are TRBV28 and TRBJ2-7, with 9 bases aligning to TRBD1. CDR1 MDHEN and CDR2 SYDVKM come from the germline V gene. This CDR3 spans 14 amino acids. V dropped 3 bases and J dropped 3; count of bases not matched to a gene: 3. CDR3 DNA sequence: TGTGCCAGCAGTTTGGGACAGGGACTCTACGAGCAGTACTTC. This encodes CASSLGQGLYEQYF.

The chain has TRBV7-3 and TRBJ2-1; weak D call: TRBD1 (6 bases). Germline assignment: CDR1 SGHTA and CDR2 FQGTGA. Trimming pared 1 base from V and 6 bases from J, leaving 10 bases between. This CDR3 is 14 amino acids long. The CDR3 DNA follows: TGTGCCAGCAGCTTAAACAGGGCGGGCAATGAGCAGTTCTTC. It specifies CASSLNRAGNEQFF.

The V and J genes are TRBV28 and TRBJ1-6, with TRBD1 identical over 7 bases. V was pared by 7 bases and J by 10 bases, with 7 bases of the junction left unmatched. This CDR3 is built from 13 residues. The V gene's germline CDR1 is MDHEN and CDR2 SYDVKM. The CDR3 region has the DNA TGTGCCAGCAAGACAGGGAGCAGATCACCCCTCCACTTT. This sequence encodes CASKTGSRSPLHF. Supplemented by reference TRBV28 and TRBJ1-6, the full variable domain reads DVKVTQSSRYLVKRTGEKVFLECVQDMDHENMFWYRQDPGLGLRLIYFSYDVKMKEKGDIPEGYSVSREKKERFSLILESASTNQTSMYLCASKTGSRSPLHFGNGTRLTVT.

The J gene is TRBJ2-3, the V gene TRBV5-1; 8 bases align to TRBD2. The CDR3 sequence is 15 residues long. V shed 0 bases, J shed 5 bases, and the junction held 5 bases outside the gene matches. The germline V gene encodes CDR1 SGHRS and CDR2 YFSETQ. CDR3 region: CASSLDGRAGDTQYF. CDR3 bases: TGCGCCAGCAGCTTGGACGGGAGGGCCGGAGATACGCAGTATTTT.

The V gene is TRBV5-6, the J gene TRBJ2-1; D unresolved. Between the trimmed V and J ends, which lost 2 bases and 2 bases, there was a span of 11 bases. The germline V gene has CDR1 SGHDT and CDR2 YYEEEE. The CDR3 covers 15 residues. The CDR3 bases are TGTGCCAGCAGCTTCCTGACTGGCGCCTACAATGAGCAGTTCTTC. Protein: CASSFLTGAYNEQFF.

This clone was detected once. The V and J genes are TRBV7-8 and TRBJ2-7; TRBD2 matches 7 bases. The CDR3 has 14 amino acids. J lost 2 bases, V lost 3 bases, and 4 bases had no gene match. Looked up from germline, CDR1 is SGHVS and CDR2 is FQNEAQ. CDR3 loop: CASSFRLAPYEQYF. Written as DNA, the CDR3 is TGTGCCAGCAGCTTTCGACTAGCACCCTACGAGCAGTACTTC.

The V and J genes are TRBV28 and TRBJ2-7, with D perhaps TRBD1 (5 bases). CDR3 size: 14 residues. V lost 8 bases and J 3 bases, leaving 17 bases between the germline ends. Germline values: CDR1 MDHEN, CDR2 SYDVKM. The CDR3 protein is CASSNLQAIYEQYF. The DNA of the CDR3 is TGTGCCAGCTCCAATTTACAGGCGATCTACGAGCAGTACTTC.

The rearrangement links TRBV4-1 to TRBJ2-2, with D possibly matching TRBD1 (5 bases). This CDR3 is built from 16 residues. CDR1 and CDR2 from the germline V gene are MGHRA and YSYEKL. Trimming took 4 bases from V and 4 from J, leaving 16 bases between them. The CDR3 bases are TGCGCCAGCAGCCTCCAAAACGAGACAGCCACCGGGGAGCTGTTTTTT. Residues: CASSLQNETATGELFF.

The chain recombines TRBV28 with TRBJ2-4; TRBD2 matches 10 bases. Germline CDR1 and CDR2: MDHEN and SYDVKM. J lost 0 bases, V lost 8 bases, and 7 bases had no gene match. The CDR3 extends over 16 amino acids. The CDR3 coding sequence is TGTGCCAGCTGTTCTAGCGGGGGTTTAGCCAAAAACATTCAGTACTTC. It yields the protein CASCSSGGLAKNIQYF.

The chain employs TRBV19 and TRBJ2-6; possibly TRBD1 for D (6 bases). CDR1 and CDR2 from the germline V gene are LNHDA and SQIVND (reference sequence). The CDR3 has 15 residues. Deletions cut 3 bases from V and 5 bases from J, with 11 bases between. The CDR3, as DNA: TGTGCCAGTAGTATCATACGGGACAGGGCCAACGTCCTGACTTTC. Protein product: CASSIIRDRANVLTF.